At least ten counts were recorded for the clone carrying this T cell receptor beta chain. The antigen remains unidentified. Germline loops: CDR1 SGHTA, CDR2 FQGNSA. V shed 0 bases and J 5 bases; nucleotides not matched to a gene: 4. CDR3 size: 15 residues. Breast cancer patients provided tissue from their axillary draining lymph nodes. The sample is drawn from a study of breast tumors, draining lymph nodes, adjacent tissues. Study findings and constraints: Data only fit, rather than demonstrated, lymph node origin of most tumor T cells. Compared with lymph nodes, tumors were less diverse; compared with nontumor tissue, more. Tumor and nontumor repertoires were significantly more similar in luminal-like than in basal-like breast cancer. The data were judged consistent with most tumor T cells coming from lymph node and expanding in tumor.

One entry per CDR3 protein results from TCRdb running MiXCR on the multiplex PCR reads. The top ten clones hold 2.5% to 3% of a sample with around 140,000 distinct CDR3 sequences, under 25% of them seen once. The V call is TRBV7-2, the J call TRBJ1-2; 9 nucleotides align to TRBD1. Sequencing was performed on axillary lymph node tissue. This TCR was recovered from a female donor with breast cancer. Some clones in this sample may be carry-over from other donors' samples. The DNA of the CDR3 is TGTGCCAGCAGCTTAGCGGGGGGACAGGGTTATGGCTACACCTTC. Protein: CASSLAGGQGYGYTF.